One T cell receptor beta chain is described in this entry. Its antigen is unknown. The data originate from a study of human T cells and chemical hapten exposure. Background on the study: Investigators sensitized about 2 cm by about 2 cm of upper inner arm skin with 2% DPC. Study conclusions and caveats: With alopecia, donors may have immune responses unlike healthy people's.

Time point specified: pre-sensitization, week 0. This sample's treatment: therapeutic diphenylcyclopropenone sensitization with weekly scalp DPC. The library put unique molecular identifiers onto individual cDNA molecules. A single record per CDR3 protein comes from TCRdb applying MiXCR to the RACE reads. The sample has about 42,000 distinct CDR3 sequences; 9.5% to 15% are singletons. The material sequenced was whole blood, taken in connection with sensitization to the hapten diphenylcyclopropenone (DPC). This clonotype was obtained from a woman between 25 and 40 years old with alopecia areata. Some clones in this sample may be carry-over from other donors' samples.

CDR3 sequence (DNA): TGTGCCTGGAGGTTCAACGACAGGCCGAACACCGGGGAGCTGTTTTTT. This encodes CAWRFNDRPNTGELFF. The chain links TRBV30 to TRBJ2-2, with D possibly TRBD1 on 6 matching bases. Trimming cost V 3 bases and J 0 bases, with 14 bases left between them. From germline, CDR1 is GTSNPN and CDR2 SVGIG (reference sequence). The CDR3 has 16 amino acids.